This is a list of T cell receptor beta chains from one sample in a study of shared clonotypes between healthy human individuals. Produced via immunoSEQ multiplex PCR; TCRdb's table is partial and in-frame only. Of a few million clones listed, roughly 93% were seen once; the top ten hold under 0.45%. The sample consisted of naive CD4+ T cells from PBMCs. All receptors derive from a man between 18 and 29 years old in good health. Some clones in this sample may be carry-over from other donors' samples. CDR3s include the opening cysteine and the closing phenylalanine or tryptophan. The D gene is left open where the match is weak. The size field is filled for only some rows; it gives once, few, many or a size class.

clone size	CDR3 length	V gene	D gene	J gene	CDR3 DNA	CDR3 protein
NA	14	TRBV10-3	NA	TRBJ1-1	TGTGCCATCAGTGTTTCGGTGCTGAACACTGAAGCTTTCTTT	CAISVSVLNTEAFF
NA	14	TRBV9	NA	TRBJ1-1	TGTGCCAGCAGCGTGGACAGCAGGAACACTGAAGCTTTCTTT	CASSVDSRNTEAFF
NA	13	TRBV2	NA	TRBJ1-1	TGTGCCAGCGGTGCGGAACCGAACACTGAAGCTTTCTTT	CASGAEPNTEAFF
NA	16	TRBV5-6	NA	TRBJ1-3	TGTGCCAGCAGCTTGAATCTAGGGAGCTCTGGAAACACCATATATTTT	CASSLNLGSSGNTIYF
NA	14	TRBV19	NA	TRBJ1-2	TGTGCCAGTAGTATCCGACAGGCCAACTATGGCTACACCTTC	CASSIRQANYGYTF
few	12	TRBV28	NA	TRBJ1-5	TGTGCCAGCAGTTTAATCGGTCAGCCCCAGCATTTT	CASSLIGQPQHF
once	15	TRBV28	TRBD1	TRBJ1-2	TGTGCCAGCAGTTTCAACAGGGGGCTTGGCTATGGCTACACCTTC	CASSFNRGLGYGYTF
NA	12	TRBV7-2	NA	TRBJ2-5	TGTGCCAGCAGCTTGGGCAGAGAGACCCAGTACTTC	CASSLGRETQYF
NA	15	TRBV7-2	NA	TRBJ1-5	TGTGCCAGCAGCTTCGGCGGCGGCAATAATCAGCCCCAGCATTTT	CASSFGGGNNQPQHF
once	14	TRBV25-1	TRBD1	TRBJ2-7	TGTGCCAGCAGTGATGACAGGGGGTCCTACGAGCAGTACTTC	CASSDDRGSYEQYF
NA	15	TRBV14	TRBD1	TRBJ2-7	TGTGCCAGCAGCCAAGAGGGACAGGGATACTACGAGCAGTACTTC	CASSQEGQGYYEQYF
NA	13	TRBV7-9	TRBD2	TRBJ2-4	TGTGCCAGCACAAGCGGGGACAAAAACATTCAGTACTTC	CASTSGDKNIQYF
NA	16	TRBV4-2	NA	TRBJ1-3	TGTGCCAGCAGCCAAGACCCTGCCCGCTCTGGAAACACCATATATTTT	CASSQDPARSGNTIYF
NA	14	TRBV9	NA	TRBJ1-2	TGTGCCAGCAGCGTAGGGTCTGCTAACTATGGCTACACCTTC	CASSVGSANYGYTF
NA	16	TRBV23-1	TRBD1	TRBJ2-7	TGCGCCAGCAGTCACGGAACCGGGACAGACCTCTACGAGCAGTACTTC	CASSHGTGTDLYEQYF
NA	15	TRBV5-6	TRBD2	TRBJ2-1	TGTGCCAGCAGCTTTTGGGGGGGTTCCTACAATGAGCAGTTCTTC	CASSFWGGSYNEQFF
NA	15	TRBV5-4	NA	TRBJ2-2	TGTGCCAGCAGCTCCTCCGGGGCACCCACCGGGGAGCTGTTTTTT	CASSSSGAPTGELFF
NA	12	TRBV5-1	NA	TRBJ2-5	TGCGCCAGCAGCCCGCCGGGGGAGACCCAGTACTTC	CASSPPGETQYF
NA	11	TRBV9	NA	TRBJ2-5	TGTGCCAGCAGCGTAGCGGAGACCCAGTACTTC	CASSVAETQYF
NA	14	TRBV19	NA	TRBJ1-2	TGTGCCAGTAGTAAAGGCAGGGGCAACTATGGCTACACCTTC	CASSKGRGNYGYTF
NA	17	TRBV9	NA	TRBJ1-1	TGTGCCAGCAGCGTAGCCAAAGGGGGTCTAGGGACCACTGAAGCTTTCTTT	CASSVAKGGLGTTEAFF
NA	15	TRBV7-6	NA	TRBJ2-5	TGTGCCAGCAGTTTAAACAGGGCCCCCCAAGAGACCCAGTACTTC	CASSLNRAPQETQYF
NA	14	TRBV10-3	NA	TRBJ1-4	TGTGCCTCTGGGGAAGGGGCGAAAAATGAAAAACTGTTTTTT	CASGEGAKNEKLFF
NA	14	TRBV6-1	NA	TRBJ1-4	TGTGCCAGCAGTGAAGACAGGGTTAATGAAAAACTGTTTTTT	CASSEDRVNEKLFF
NA	15	TRBV5-1	TRBD2	TRBJ2-7	TGCGCCAGCAGCCCGCTAGCGGACCCTAGTCCCGAGCAGTACTTC	CASSPLADPSPEQYF
once	15	TRBV30	TRBD2	TRBJ2-5	TGTGCCTGGAGTGTGGGACTAGCGGGAGGGGAGACCCAGTACTTC	CAWSVGLAGGETQYF
NA	11	TRBV2	NA	TRBJ1-4	TGTGCCAGCAGGTCTTATGAAAAACTGTTTTTT	CASRSYEKLFF
few	17	TRBV21-1	NA	TRBJ2-7	TGTGCCAGCAGCCCCCTACTCCCCGGGACAGGCTCCTACGAGCAGTACTTC	CASSPLLPGTGSYEQYF
NA	12	TRBV19	TRBD1	TRBJ1-2	TGTGCCAGTGGGACAGCACGCTATGGCTACACCTTC	CASGTARYGYTF
NA	12	TRBV6-4	NA	TRBJ2-7	TGTGCCAGCAGGGCGTCCGGGGGACAGCAGTACTTC	CASRASGGQQYF
NA	10	TRBV6-1	NA	TRBJ2-7	TGTGCCAGCAGTTACTACGAGCAGTACTTC	CASSYYEQYF
once	13	TRBV18	NA	TRBJ2-7	TGTGCCAGCTCACCCGGGACCCCCTACGAGCAGTACTTC	CASSPGTPYEQYF
NA	16	TRBV28	TRBD1	TRBJ1-5	TGTGCCAGCAGTTCACCCGGACAGGTCAGGGATCAGCCCCAGCATTTT	CASSSPGQVRDQPQHF
NA	13	TRBV21-1	NA	TRBJ1-5	TGTGCCGTCGGACGGGTGAGCAATCAGCCCCAGCATTTT	CAVGRVSNQPQHF
once	12	TRBV7-2	NA	TRBJ2-5	NA	CASSLGVASGNF
NA	15	TRBV9	TRBD2	TRBJ2-7	TGTGCCAGCAGCGTAGGGGCGGGAGAGGGATACGAGCAGTACTTC	CASSVGAGEGYEQYF
once	15	TRBV5-6	NA	TRBJ2-2	TGTGCCAGCAGCCTGCTAGGCTCAAGGACCGGGGAGCTGTTTTTT	CASSLLGSRTGELFF
NA	13	TRBV29-1	NA	TRBJ2-7	TGCAGCGTTGTGGGTAGGGTCCACTACGAGCAGTACTTC	CSVVGRVHYEQYF
NA	12	TRBV19	NA	TRBJ2-1	TGTGCGAGTATCGGGACCTACAATGAGCAGTTCTTC	CASIGTYNEQFF
NA	13	TRBV7-9	NA	TRBJ2-3	TGTGCCAGCAGCTTCGAACCAAACCCTACGCAGTATTTT	CASSFEPNPTQYF
NA	12	TRBV30	NA	TRBJ1-1	TGTGCCTGGAGTGGGGGAGGCGCTGAAGCTTTCTTT	CAWSGGGAEAFF
once	14	TRBV25-1	NA	TRBJ1-4	TGTGCCAGCAGTGAGGCTGGAGGGAATGAAAAACTGTTTTTT	CASSEAGGNEKLFF